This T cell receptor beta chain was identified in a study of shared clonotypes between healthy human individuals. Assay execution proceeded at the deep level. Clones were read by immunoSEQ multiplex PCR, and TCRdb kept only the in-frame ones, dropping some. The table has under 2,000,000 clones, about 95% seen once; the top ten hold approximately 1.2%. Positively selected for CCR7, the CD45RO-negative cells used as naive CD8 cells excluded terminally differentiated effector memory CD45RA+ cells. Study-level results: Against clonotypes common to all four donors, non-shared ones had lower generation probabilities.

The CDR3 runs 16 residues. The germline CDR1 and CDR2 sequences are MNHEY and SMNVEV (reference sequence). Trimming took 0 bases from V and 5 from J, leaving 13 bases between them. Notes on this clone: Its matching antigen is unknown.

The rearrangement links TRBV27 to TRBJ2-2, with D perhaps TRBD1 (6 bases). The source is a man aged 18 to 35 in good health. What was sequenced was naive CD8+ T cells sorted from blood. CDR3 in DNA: TGTGCCAGCAGTTTATCCCCAGGGGTCGAAACCGGGGAGCTGTTTTTT. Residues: CASSLSPGVETGELFF.